A single sample is the source of the 21 T cell receptor beta chains below, sequenced in a study of CD8+ T cells in alopecia areata. cDNA prepared by RNA extraction and subsequent reverse transcription served as the template for sequencing. Repertoires were generated with immunoSEQ multiplex PCR, while TCRdb's copy carries only in-frame clones and drops some. This table has 150,000 to 200,000 clones, roughly 60% appearing once. Treatment: oral pan-JAK inhibitor, 5-10 mg twice daily. This material consisted of CD4+ T cells sorted from blood, taken at week 24, from a patient treated with tofacitinib. The receptors derive from a human donor with alopecia areata.

This clone was observed a handful of times. The chain joins TRBV29-1 to TRBJ2-2; a possible D gene is TRBD1 (5 bases). Germline V gene data show CDR1 as SQVTM and CDR2 as ANQGSEA. Trimming left V 6 bases short and J 0 bases short, with 17 bases between. The CDR3 contains 16 residues. This CDR3 is CSVKKGLGANTGELFF. The CDR3, as DNA: TGCAGCGTCAAAAAGGGGTTAGGGGCGAACACCGGGGAGCTGTTTTTT.

The chain couples TRBV30 to TRBJ1-1, with a tentative D call TRBD1 (5 bases). V was cut by 1 base and J by 5 bases, with 11 bases left in between. CDR3 length: 13 amino acids. The germline gives CDR1 GTSNPN, CDR2 SVGIG (reference sequence). The CDR3 here is CAWSAGSGTEAFF. DNA for the CDR3: TGTGCCTGGAGTGCAGGGAGTGGAACTGAAGCTTTCTTT.

This chain uses TRBV30 with TRBJ1-6, with D unresolved. The CDR3 consists of 14 residues. Trimming shortened V by 0 bases and J by 9 bases, and 12 bases separated the two germline ends. Germline V lookup: CDR1 GTSNPN, CDR2 SVGIG (reference sequence). The CDR3 is CAWSVGRKSSPLHF. CDR3 DNA sequence: TGTGCCTGGAGTGTAGGCAGGAAAAGTTCACCCCTCCACTTT.

This chain links TRBV9 with TRBJ2-5; 7 nucleotides line up with TRBD1. The V gene end was trimmed by 0 bases and the J gene end by 3 bases; junction bases not matched to a gene: 5. The CDR3 has 15 residues. Germline CDR1 SGDLS, CDR2 YYNGEE. The CDR3 DNA follows: TGTGCCAGCAGCGTAGCTACAGGGGAGAAAGAGACCCAGTACTTC. Protein sequence: CASSVATGEKETQYF.

The rearrangement links TRBV7-9 to TRBJ2-3; 13 bases are shared with TRBD2. This CDR3 is built from 17 residues. V lost 4 bases and J lost 1; bases outside the gene matches: 5. Per germline, CDR1 SEHNR and CDR2 FQNEAQ (reference sequence). This CDR3 is CASSSGGTSGGTDTQYF. CDR3 sequence (DNA): TGTGCCAGCAGCTCTGGAGGGACTAGCGGGGGCACAGATACGCAGTATTTT.

This clone was recorded a few times. CDR3 DNA: TGCGCCAGCAGCCAAGTGGCGGACACCTTAAACACTGAAGCTTTCTTT. It translates to CASSQVADTLNTEAFF. The chain carries TRBV4-3 and TRBJ1-1; weak D call: TRBD1 (5 bases). The CDR3 extends over 16 amino acids. From germline, CDR1 is LGHNA and CDR2 YSLEER. V gave up 1 base and J gave up 2 bases, with 14 bases separating them.

This chain joins TRBV11-2 and TRBJ2-7, with D perhaps being TRBD1 or TRBD2 (5 bases each). Germline V gene data show CDR1 as SGHAT and CDR2 as FQNNGV. The CDR3 has 15 residues. V shed 1 base and J shed 2 bases, with 12 bases lying between them. The CDR3 sequence: CASSLVGQGPYEQYF. CDR3 DNA sequence: TGTGCCAGCAGCTTAGTAGGGCAGGGACCCTACGAGCAGTACTTC.

This clone was observed a few times. CDR3 coding DNA: TGTGCCAGCAGCTTACCCCCCCCGGTTCTAGCGGGCACAGATACGCAGTATTTT. Translation gives CASSLPPPVLAGTDTQYF. V usage is TRBV7-8 and J usage is TRBJ2-3, with 7 bases matching TRBD2. The germline V gene encodes CDR1 SGHVS and CDR2 FQNEAQ. V trimming: 2 bases; J trimming: 1 base; junction bases outside the gene matches: 12. This CDR3 has 18 residues.

This chain connects TRBV28 to TRBJ2-7, with TRBD1 identical over 7 bases. The CDR3 spans 15 residues. CDR1 and CDR2 from the germline V gene are MDHEN and SYDVKM. Unmatched junction bases numbered 9, after V lost 5 bases and J lost 2 bases. This chain's CDR3 is CASSGTADVPYEQYF. The CDR3 DNA reads TGTGCCAGCAGTGGGACAGCGGACGTTCCCTACGAGCAGTACTTC.

The rearrangement links TRBV27 to TRBJ1-2; D is possibly TRBD1 (5 bases). This CDR3 has 14 residues. From germline, CDR1 is MNHEY and CDR2 SMNVEV (reference sequence). Between the trimmed V and J ends, which lost 10 bases and 0 bases, there was a span of 15 bases. This chain's CDR3 is CATHPGGPNYGYTF. The CDR3 nucleotides read TGTGCCACCCACCCCGGGGGACCTAACTATGGCTACACCTTC.

The gene calls are TRBV15 and TRBJ2-7, with 11 bases aligning to TRBD2. Germline V lookup: CDR1 LNHNV, CDR2 YYDKDF (reference sequence). The CDR3 has 15 residues. The V segment lost 0 bases and the J segment 9 bases; nucleotides outside the gene matches: 7. The CDR3 sequence is CATSRELAGVLGQYF. The CDR3 DNA reads as TGTGCCACCAGCAGAGAACTAGCGGGGGTTCTGGGGCAGTACTTC.

V and J are TRBV4-1 and TRBJ1-5, with D tentatively TRBD1 (5 bases). Germline CDR1 reads MGHRA; CDR2 reads YSYEKL. This CDR3 contains 15 residues. Trimming cost V 2 bases and J 7 bases, with 15 bases left between them. The CDR3 loop is CASSQRDRGRQPQHF. The CDR3 DNA reads TGCGCCAGCAGCCAACGGGATAGGGGAAGGCAGCCCCAGCATTTT.

The chain couples TRBV2 to TRBJ2-2, with D possibly matching TRBD1 (5 bases). This CDR3 has 13 amino acids. The germline V and J ends were trimmed by 7 bases and 5 bases, with 11 bases remaining between them. Germline V gene sequence: CDR1 SNHLY, CDR2 FYNNEI. The DNA of the CDR3 is TGTGCCAGCAATACAGGACGAACCGGGGAGCTGTTTTTT. As protein: CASNTGRTGELFF.

The V gene is TRBV11-3, the J gene TRBJ1-1; D remains unclear. The CDR3 runs to 16 residues. Trimming stripped 0 bases from V and 4 bases from J, with 15 bases between. Germline V gives CDR1 SGHNT, CDR2 YENEEA. CDR3 region: CASSLEPPMDRTEAFF. The CDR3 DNA follows: TGTGCCAGCAGCTTAGAGCCTCCAATGGACCGCACTGAAGCTTTCTTT.

CDR3 nucleotides: TGTGCCAGCTCACTCTCCAAGCTGTACGAGCAGTACTTC. It translates to CASSLSKLYEQYF. The genes are TRBV18 and TRBJ2-7; D uncertain. This CDR3 contains 13 residues. V lost 4 bases and J 4 bases, leaving 11 bases between the germline ends. Looked up from germline, CDR1 is KGHSH and CDR2 is LQKENI.

The chain employs TRBV6-5 and TRBJ2-1; D possibly corresponds to TRBD2 (7 bases). CDR1 is MNHEY and CDR2 is SVGAGI in the germline V gene. This CDR3 has 15 amino acids. V lost 2 bases and J 3 bases, leaving 11 bases between the germline ends. CDR3 amino acids: CASSYGGGHYNEQFF. As DNA, the CDR3 is TGTGCCAGCAGTTACGGGGGGGGACACTACAATGAGCAGTTCTTC.

The rearrangement uses TRBV29-1 and TRBJ1-2; D remains unclear. This CDR3 has 12 amino acids. CDR1 SQVTM and CDR2 ANQGSEA come from the germline V gene. V was clipped by 3 bases and J by 3 bases, with 8 bases between them. In nucleotides, the CDR3 is TGCAGCGTTGAGGGAAAAGACTATGGCTACACCTTC. Translating it yields CSVEGKDYGYTF.

The chain carries TRBV25-1 and TRBJ2-3; D gene ambiguous. The V gene lost 4 bases and the J gene lost 0 bases, with 8 bases spanning the gap. In germline, CDR1 is MGHDK, CDR2 SYGVNS. The CDR3 consists of 14 residues. The chain's CDR3 is CASSVPGSTDTQYF. The CDR3 DNA reads as TGTGCCAGCAGTGTCCCGGGTAGCACAGATACGCAGTATTTT.

The chain joins TRBV6-6 to TRBJ2-7; a possible D gene is TRBD2 (5 bases). The CDR3 sequence is 14 residues long. The germline gives CDR1 MNHNY, CDR2 SVGAGI (reference sequence). V gave up 3 bases and J gave up 4 bases, with 13 bases separating them. This CDR3 reads CASSYISGGYEQYF. CDR3 nucleotides: TGTGCCAGCAGTTATATCTCGGGCGGGTACGAGCAGTACTTC.

This rearrangement joins TRBV29-1 to TRBJ2-5; possibly TRBD1 for D (5 bases). V was clipped by 3 bases and J by 5 bases, with 16 bases between them. CDR1 is SQVTM and CDR2 is ANQGSEA in the germline V gene. CDR3 length equals 14 residues. CDR3 amino acids: CSVDSHTGVETQYF. DNA for the CDR3: TGCAGCGTTGATTCCCACACAGGAGTGGAGACCCAGTACTTC.

The V and J genes are TRBV29-1 and TRBJ1-1, with D possibly matching TRBD1 (5 bases). This CDR3 has 13 amino acids. Deletions cut 6 bases from V and 4 bases from J, with 15 bases between. From germline, CDR1 is SQVTM and CDR2 ANQGSEA. The CDR3: CSVDMGRGTEAFF. The DNA of the CDR3 is TGCAGCGTGGACATGGGAAGGGGCACTGAAGCTTTCTTT.